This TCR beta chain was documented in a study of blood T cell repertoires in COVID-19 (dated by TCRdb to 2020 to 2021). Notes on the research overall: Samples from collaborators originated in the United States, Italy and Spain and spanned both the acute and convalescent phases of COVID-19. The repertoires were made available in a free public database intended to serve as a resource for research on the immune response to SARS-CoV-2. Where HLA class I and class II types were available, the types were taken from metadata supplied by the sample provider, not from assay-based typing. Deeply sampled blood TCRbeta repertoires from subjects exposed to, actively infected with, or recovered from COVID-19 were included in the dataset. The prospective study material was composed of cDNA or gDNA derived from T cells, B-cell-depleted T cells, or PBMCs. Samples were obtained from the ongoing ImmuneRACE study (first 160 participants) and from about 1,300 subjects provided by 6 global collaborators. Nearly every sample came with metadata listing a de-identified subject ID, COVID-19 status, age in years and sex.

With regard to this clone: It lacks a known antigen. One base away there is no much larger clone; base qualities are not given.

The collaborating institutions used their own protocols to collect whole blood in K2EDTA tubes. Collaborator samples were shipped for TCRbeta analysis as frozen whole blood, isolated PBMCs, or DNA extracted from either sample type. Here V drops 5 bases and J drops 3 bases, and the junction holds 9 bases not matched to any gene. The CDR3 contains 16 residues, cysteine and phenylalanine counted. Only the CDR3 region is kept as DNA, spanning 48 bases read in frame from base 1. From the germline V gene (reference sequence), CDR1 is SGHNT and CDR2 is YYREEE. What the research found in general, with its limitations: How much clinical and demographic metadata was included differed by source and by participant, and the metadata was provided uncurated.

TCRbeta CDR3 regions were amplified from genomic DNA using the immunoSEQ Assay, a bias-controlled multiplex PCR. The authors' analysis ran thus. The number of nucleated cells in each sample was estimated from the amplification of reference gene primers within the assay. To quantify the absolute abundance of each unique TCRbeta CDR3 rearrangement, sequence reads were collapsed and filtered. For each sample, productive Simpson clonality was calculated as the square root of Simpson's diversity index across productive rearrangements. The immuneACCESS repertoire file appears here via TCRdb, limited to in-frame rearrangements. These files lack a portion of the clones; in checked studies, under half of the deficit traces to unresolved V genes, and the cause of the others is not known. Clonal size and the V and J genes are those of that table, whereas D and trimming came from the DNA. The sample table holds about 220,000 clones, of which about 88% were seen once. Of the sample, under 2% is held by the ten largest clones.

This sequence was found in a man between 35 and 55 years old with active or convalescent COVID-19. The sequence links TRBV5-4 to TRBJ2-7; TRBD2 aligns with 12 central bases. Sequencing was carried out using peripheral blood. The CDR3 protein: CASSLLAGGPIYEQYF. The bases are TGTGCCAGCAGTTTACTAGCGGGAGGCCCTATCTACGAGCAGTACTTC.